A selection of T cell receptor beta chains follows, all from one sample in a study of T cell responses to AZD1222 COVID-19 vaccine. Assay: immunoSEQ multiplex PCR; the TCRdb copy retains only in-frame clones and omits some. The sample has approximately 170,000 clones, under 95% seen once. The sequences come from peripheral blood, collected on day 0 of AZD1222 vaccination. All receptors come from an adult in good health. Each CDR3 is given without its conserved first and last residue.

cdr3_length v_call cdr3_aa
13 TRBV28 ASSLFGLVNEWQF
11 TRBV19 ASFGTGPYGYT
13 TRBV4-1 ASSRVASRGTEAF
13 TRBV11-3 ASSSAATGKDEQY
15 TRBV15 ATSSPTGTGNRGELF
10 TRBV6-5 ASTDRNYGYT
13 TRBV7-9 ASSPKGDSREKLF
18 TRBV4-1 ASSQKKGGLRGERTYEQY
10 TRBV30 AWKTDSYEQY
12 TRBV6-6 ASHTGTGLDGYT
13 TRBV27 ASSASRQGTYEQY
15 TRBV4-1 ASSQDRGGGATDTQY
10 TRBV30 AWNVSPRGYT
13 TRBV7-3 ASSWGTSGSETQY
12 TRBV29-1 SARTSGITGELF
14 TRBV18 ASSPRLAGIGNEQF
11 TRBV29-1 SVEVVAGETQY
10 TRBV7-8 ASSLPGQPQH
16 TRBV4-3 ASSQDRASGPTYNEQF
10 TRBV30 AWSKQGYEQY
15 TRBV7-2 ASSLVGTGAINNEQF
14 TRBV3-1/TRBV3-2 ASSQVGAGSEETQY
14 TRBV5-5 ASSLGSIATNEKLF
12 TRBV5-1 ASSWGPDGYEQY
13 TRBV3-1/TRBV3-2 ASSQDQGPNSPLH
12 TRBV30 AWNLRTTNEKLF